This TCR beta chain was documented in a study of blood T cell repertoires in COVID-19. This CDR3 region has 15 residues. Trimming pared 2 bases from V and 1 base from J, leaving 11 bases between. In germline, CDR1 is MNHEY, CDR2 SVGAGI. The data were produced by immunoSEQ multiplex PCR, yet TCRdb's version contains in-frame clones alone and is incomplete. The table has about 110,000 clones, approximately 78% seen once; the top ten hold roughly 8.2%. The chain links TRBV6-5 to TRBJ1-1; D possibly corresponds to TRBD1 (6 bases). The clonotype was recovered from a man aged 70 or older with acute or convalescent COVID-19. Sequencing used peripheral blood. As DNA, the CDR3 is TGTGCCAGCAGTTACGTGGCGGACAGGAACACTGAAGCTTTCTTT. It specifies CASSYVADRNTEAFF.